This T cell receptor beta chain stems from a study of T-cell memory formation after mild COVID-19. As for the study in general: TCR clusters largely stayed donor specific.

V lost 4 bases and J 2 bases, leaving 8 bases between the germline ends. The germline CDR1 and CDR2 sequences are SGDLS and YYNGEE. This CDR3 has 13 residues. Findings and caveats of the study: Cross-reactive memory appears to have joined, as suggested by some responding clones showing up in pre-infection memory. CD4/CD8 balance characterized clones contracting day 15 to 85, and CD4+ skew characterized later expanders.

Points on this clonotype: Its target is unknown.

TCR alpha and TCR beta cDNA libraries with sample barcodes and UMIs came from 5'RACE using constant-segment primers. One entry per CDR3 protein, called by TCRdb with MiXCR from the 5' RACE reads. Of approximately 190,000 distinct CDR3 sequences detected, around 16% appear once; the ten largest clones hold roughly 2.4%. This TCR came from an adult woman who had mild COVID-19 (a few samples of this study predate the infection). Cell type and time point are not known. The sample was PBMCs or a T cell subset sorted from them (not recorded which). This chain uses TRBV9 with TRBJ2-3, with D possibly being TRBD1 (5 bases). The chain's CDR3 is CASSRGHTDTQYF. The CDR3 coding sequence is TGTGCCAGCAGCCGTGGACACACAGATACGCAGTATTTT. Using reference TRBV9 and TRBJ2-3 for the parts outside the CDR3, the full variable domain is DSGVTQTPKHLITATGQRVTLRCSPRSGDLSVYWYQQSLDQGLQFLIQYYNGEERAKGNILERFSAQQFPDLHSELNLSSLELGDSALYFCASSRGHTDTQYFGPGTRLTVL.